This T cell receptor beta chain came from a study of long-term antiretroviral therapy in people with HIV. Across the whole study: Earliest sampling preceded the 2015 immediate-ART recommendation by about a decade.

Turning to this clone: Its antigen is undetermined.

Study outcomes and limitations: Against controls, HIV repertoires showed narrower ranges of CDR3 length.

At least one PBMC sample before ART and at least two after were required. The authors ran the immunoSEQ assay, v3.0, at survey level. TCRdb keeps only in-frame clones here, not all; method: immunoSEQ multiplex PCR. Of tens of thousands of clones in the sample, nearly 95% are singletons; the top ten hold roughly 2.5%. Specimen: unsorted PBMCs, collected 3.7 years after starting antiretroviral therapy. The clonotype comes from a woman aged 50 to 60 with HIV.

CDR3 sequence reads: CASSIQGDLSTEAFF. Here the CDR3 DNA reads TGTGCCAGCAGCATTCAGGGGGATTTAAGCACTGAAGCTTTCTTT. J is TRBJ1-1 and V is TRBV9, with 7 bases identical to TRBD1. CDR1 is SGDLS and CDR2 is YYNGEE in the germline V gene. Trimming cost V 4 bases and J 4 bases; bases outside gene matches: 10. The CDR3 covers 15 residues.